This T cell receptor (beta chain) stems from a study of regulatory T cells in long-lasting Graves disease. To make TCR beta libraries, researchers used iRepertoire HTBI primers and Arm-PCR of CDR3 regions. Each CDR3 protein gets one entry after TCRdb re-called the multiplex PCR reads with MiXCR. The sample includes around 400,000 distinct CDR3 sequences, around a sixth of them seen just once. At least ten counts were recorded for this clonotype. Time point here: newly diagnosed GD, antithyroid drugs for less than 3 months. With RNA extracted from PBMCs as input, the TCR library was made. V dropped 4 bases and J dropped 5 bases, with 21 bases sitting between them. CDR1 and CDR2 from the germline V gene are SGHTA and FQGNSA. This CDR3 comprises 16 residues.

The TCR originated in a female donor with Graves disease. The sample was peripheral blood mononuclear cells (PBMCs), taken at new diagnosis, from a patient treated with antithyroid drugs. This chain links TRBV7-2 with TRBJ2-7; maybe TRBD2 (5 bases). CDR3 nucleotides: TGTGCCAGCAGCTCAGAGAGTCCCGGGATTGGCCACGAGCAGTACTTC. It translates to CASSSESPGIGHEQYF.